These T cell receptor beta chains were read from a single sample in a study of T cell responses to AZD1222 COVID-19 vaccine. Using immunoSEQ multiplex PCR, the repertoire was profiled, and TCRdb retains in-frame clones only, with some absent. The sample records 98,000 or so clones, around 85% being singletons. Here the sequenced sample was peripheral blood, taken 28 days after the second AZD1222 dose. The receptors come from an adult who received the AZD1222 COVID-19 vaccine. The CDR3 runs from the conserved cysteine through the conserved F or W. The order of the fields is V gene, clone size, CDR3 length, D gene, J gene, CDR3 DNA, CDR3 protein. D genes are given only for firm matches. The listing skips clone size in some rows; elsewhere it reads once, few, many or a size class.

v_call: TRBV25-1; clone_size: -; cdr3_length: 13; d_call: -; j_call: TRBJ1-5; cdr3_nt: TGTGCCAGCAGTGCGGGGTTCGGACAGCCCCAGCATTTT; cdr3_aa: CASSAGFGQPQHF
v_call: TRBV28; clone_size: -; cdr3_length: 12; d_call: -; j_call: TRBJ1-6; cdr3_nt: TGTGCCAGCAGTTTAGGGGGCTCGCCCCTCCACTTT; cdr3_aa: CASSLGGSPLHF
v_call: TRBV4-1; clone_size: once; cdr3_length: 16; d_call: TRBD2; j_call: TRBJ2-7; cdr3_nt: TGCGCCAGCAGCCAGGAGGGAGCGGGAGGGCCCATCGAGCAGTACTTC; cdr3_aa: CASSQEGAGGPIEQYF
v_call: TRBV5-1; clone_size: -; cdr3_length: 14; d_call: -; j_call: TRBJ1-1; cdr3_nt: TGCGCCAGCAGCTTGTTGCCGGTAGACACTGAAGCTTTCTTT; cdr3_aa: CASSLLPVDTEAFF
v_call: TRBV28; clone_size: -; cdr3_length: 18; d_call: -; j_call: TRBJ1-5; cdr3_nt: TGTGCCAGCAGCCCGCTGGGAAACGGGCGACGTAGCAATCAGCCCCAGCATTTT; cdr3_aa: CASSPLGNGRRSNQPQHF
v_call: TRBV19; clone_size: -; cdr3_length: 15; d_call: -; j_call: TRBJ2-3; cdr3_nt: TGTGCCAGTAGTCCCGACCCGCTGAACACAGATACGCAGTATTTT; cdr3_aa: CASSPDPLNTDTQYF
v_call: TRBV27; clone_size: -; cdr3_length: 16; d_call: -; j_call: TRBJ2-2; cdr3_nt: TGTGCCAGCAGTCCGCAAGGGCCTAGGGGCACCGGGGAGCTGTTTTTT; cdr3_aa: CASSPQGPRGTGELFF
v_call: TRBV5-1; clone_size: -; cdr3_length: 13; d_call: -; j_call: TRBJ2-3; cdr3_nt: TGCGCCAGCAGGACGGACTCGGGGGCTACGCAGTATTTT; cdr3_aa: CASRTDSGATQYF
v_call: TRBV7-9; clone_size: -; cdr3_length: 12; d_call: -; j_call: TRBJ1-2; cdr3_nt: TGTGCCAGCAGCTTACCGAACAGCCTCTACACCTTC; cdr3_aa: CASSLPNSLYTF
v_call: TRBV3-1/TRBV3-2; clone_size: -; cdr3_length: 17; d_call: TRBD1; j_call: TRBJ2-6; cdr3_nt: TGTGCCAGCAGCCCACAGGGGGGTGTCTCTGGGGCCAACGTCCTGACTTTC; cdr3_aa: CASSPQGGVSGANVLTF
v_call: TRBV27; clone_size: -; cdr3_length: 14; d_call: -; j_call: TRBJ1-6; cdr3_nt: TGTGCCAGCAGGCAAAGGGGGGGTAATTCACCCCTCCACTTT; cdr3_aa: CASRQRGGNSPLHF
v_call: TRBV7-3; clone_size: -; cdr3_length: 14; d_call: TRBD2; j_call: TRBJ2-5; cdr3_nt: TGTGCCAGCAGCTCAGGACTAGCGGGAGAGACCCAGTACTTC; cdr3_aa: CASSSGLAGETQYF